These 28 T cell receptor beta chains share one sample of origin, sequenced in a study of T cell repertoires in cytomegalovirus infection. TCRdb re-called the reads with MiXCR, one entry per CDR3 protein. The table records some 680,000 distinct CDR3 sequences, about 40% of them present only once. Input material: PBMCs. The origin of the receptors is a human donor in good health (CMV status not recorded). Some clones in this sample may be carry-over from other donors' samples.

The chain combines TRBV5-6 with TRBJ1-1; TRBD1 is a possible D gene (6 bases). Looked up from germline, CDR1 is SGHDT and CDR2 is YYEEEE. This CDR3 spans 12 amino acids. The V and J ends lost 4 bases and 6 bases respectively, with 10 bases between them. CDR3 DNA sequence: TGTGCCAGCAGCCGGACAGCGTCTGAAGCTTTCTTT. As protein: CASSRTASEAFF.

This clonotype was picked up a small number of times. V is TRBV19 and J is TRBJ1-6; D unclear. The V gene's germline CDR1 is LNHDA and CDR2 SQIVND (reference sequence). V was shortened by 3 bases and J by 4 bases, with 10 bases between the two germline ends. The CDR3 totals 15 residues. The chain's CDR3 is CASSMRPDYNSPLHF. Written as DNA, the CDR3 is TGTGCCAGTAGTATGAGGCCAGATTATAATTCACCCCTCCACTTT.

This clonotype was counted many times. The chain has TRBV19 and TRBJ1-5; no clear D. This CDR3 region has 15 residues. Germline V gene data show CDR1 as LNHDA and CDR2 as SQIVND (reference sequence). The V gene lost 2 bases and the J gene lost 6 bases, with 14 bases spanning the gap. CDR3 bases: TGTGCCAGTAGTATACGGGCCCGGGGAATTCAGCCCCAGCATTTT. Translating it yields CASSIRARGIQPQHF.

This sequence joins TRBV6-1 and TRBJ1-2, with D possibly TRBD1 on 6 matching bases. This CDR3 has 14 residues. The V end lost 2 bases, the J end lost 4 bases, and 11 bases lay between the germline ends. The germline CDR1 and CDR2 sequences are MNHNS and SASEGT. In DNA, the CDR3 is TGTGCCAGCAGTGAAAGACAGGATGTCTATGGCTACACCTTC. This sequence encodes CASSERQDVYGYTF.

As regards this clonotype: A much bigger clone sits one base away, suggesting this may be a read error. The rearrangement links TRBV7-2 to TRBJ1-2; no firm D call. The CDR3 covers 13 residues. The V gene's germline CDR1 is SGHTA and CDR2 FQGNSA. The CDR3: CASSLGGGQGYNF. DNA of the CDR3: TGTGCCAGCAGCTTAGGAGGAGGGCAAGGCTACAACTTC. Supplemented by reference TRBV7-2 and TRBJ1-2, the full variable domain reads GAGVSQSPSNKVTEKGKDVELRCDPISGHTALYWYRQSLGQGLEFLIYFQGNSAPDKSGLPSDRFSAERTGGSVSTLTIQRTQQEDSAVYLCASSLGGGQGYNFGSGTRLTVV.

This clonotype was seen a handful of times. CDR3 coding DNA: TGTGCCAGCAGCTCCGGGTCCCTCGGCCATGGCTACACCTTC. Amino acid sequence: CASSSGSLGHGYTF. V is TRBV28 and J is TRBJ1-2, with D hard to call. Germline lookup yields CDR1 MDHEN and CDR2 SYDVKM. The CDR3 consists of 14 residues. With 6 bases removed from V and 6 bases from J, the gap between germline ends came to 17 bases.

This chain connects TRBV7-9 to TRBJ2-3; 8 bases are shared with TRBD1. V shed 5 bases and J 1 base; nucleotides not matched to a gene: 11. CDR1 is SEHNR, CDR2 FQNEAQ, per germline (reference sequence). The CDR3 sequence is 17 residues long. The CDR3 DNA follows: TGTGCCAGCAGCCCACCAACCCAGGGACAGGGCACAGATACGCAGTATTTT. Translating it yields CASSPPTQGQGTDTQYF. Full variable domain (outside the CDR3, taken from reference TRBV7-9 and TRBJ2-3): DTGVSQNPRHKITKRGQNVTFRCDPISEHNRLYWYRQTLGQGPEFLTYFQNEAQLEKSRLLSDRFSAERPKGSFSTLEIQRTEQGDSAMYLCASSPPTQGQGTDTQYFGPGTRLTVL.

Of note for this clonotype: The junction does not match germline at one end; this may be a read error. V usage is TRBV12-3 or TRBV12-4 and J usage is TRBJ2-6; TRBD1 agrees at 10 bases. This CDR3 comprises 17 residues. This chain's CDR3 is CASSPGTGAGEANALTF. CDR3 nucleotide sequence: TGTGCCAGCTCCCCCGGGACAGGGGCCGGGGAGGCCAACGCCCTGACTTTC.

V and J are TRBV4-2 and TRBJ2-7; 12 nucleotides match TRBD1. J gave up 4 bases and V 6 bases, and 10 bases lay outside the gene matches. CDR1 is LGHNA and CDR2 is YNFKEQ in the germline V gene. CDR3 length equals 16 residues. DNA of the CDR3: TGTGCCAGCAGTCCCTCGGGACAGGGGGCTAATTACGAGCAGTACTTC. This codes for CASSPSGQGANYEQYF.

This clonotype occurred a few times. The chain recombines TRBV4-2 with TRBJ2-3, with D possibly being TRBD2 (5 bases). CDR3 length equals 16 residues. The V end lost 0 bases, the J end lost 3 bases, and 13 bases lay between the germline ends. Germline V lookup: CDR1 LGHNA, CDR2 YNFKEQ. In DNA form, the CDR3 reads TGTGCCAGCAGCCAAGATCGAGTAGCGAGGACAGATACGCAGTATTTT. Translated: CASSQDRVARTDTQYF.

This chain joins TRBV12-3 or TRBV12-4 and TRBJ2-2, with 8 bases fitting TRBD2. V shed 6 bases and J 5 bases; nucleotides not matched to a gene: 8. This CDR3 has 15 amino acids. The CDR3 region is CASSPQSGGTGELFF. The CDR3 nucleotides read TGTGCCAGCAGCCCACAGAGCGGGGGAACCGGGGAGCTGTTTTTT.

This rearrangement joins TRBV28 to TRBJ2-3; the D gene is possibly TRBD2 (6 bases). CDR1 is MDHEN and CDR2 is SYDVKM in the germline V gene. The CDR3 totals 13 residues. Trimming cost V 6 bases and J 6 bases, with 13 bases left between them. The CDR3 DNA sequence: TGTGCCAGCAGCCTTTCGGGGGTGGATACGCAGTATTTT. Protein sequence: CASSLSGVDTQYF. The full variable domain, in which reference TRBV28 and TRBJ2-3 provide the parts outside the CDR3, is DVKVTQSSRYLVKRTGEKVFLECVQDMDHENMFWYRQDPGLGLRLIYFSYDVKMKEKGDIPEGYSVSREKKERFSLILESASTNQTSMYLCASSLSGVDTQYFGPGTRLTVL.

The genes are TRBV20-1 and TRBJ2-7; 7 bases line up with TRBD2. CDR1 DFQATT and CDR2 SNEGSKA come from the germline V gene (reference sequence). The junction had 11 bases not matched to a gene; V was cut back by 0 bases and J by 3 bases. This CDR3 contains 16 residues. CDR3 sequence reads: CSARDRPSGTGYEQYF. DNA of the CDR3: TGCAGTGCTAGAGATAGGCCCAGCGGGACGGGCTACGAGCAGTACTTC.

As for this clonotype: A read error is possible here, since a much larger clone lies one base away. The CDR3: CASSSTSGGSDKLFF. The DNA for the CDR3 is TGTGCCAGCAGTTCCACCTCAGGGGGCAGTGACAAACTGTTTTTT. This sequence joins TRBV12-3 or TRBV12-4 and TRBJ1-4; TRBD1 aligns across 8 bases. With V trimmed by 4 bases and J by 11 bases, 12 bases remained unmatched. The CDR3 consists of 15 residues.

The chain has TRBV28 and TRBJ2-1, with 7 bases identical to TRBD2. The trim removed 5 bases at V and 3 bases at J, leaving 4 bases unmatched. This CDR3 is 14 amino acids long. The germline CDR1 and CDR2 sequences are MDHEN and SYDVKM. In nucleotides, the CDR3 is TGTGCCAGCAGTAGGCAGCGGGACTACAATGAGCAGTTCTTC. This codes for CASSRQRDYNEQFF.

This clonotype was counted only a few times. CDR3 DNA: TGTGCCAGCAGCTACGCCGGGACCCTCAATGAAAAACTGTTTTTT. The encoded protein is CASSYAGTLNEKLFF. The V gene is TRBV7-9, the J gene TRBJ1-4; the D gene is possibly TRBD1 (5 bases). The CDR3 is 15 residues long. Germline V gene lookup returns CDR1 SEHNR and CDR2 FQNEAQ (reference sequence). Trimming stripped 4 bases from V and 5 bases from J, with 14 bases between.

The CDR3 loop is CASSYRDREKHF. CDR3 DNA sequence: TGTGCCAGCAGCTACCGGGACAGGGAAAAACATTTT. This chain joins TRBV28 and TRBJ1-5; 9 bases are a match to TRBD1. Germline CDR1 MDHEN, CDR2 SYDVKM. The CDR3 is 12 residues long. J lost 16 bases, V lost 6 bases, and 10 bases had no gene match.

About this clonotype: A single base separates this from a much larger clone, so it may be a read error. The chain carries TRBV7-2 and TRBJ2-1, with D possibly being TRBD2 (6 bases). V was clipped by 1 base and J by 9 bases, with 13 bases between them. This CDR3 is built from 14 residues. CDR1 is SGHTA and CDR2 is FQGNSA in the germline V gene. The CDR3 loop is CASSLGPGVGEQFF. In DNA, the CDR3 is TGTGCCAGCAGCTTAGGGCCGGGAGTGGGTGAGCAGTTCTTC.

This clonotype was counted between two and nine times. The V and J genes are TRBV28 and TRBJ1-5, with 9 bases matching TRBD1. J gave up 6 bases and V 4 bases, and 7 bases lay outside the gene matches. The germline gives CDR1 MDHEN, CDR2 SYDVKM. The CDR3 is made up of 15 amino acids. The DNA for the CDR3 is TGTGCCAGCAGTTCCCGGGACAGGGCTGGTCAGCCCCAGCATTTT. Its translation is CASSSRDRAGQPQHF.

In DNA, the CDR3 is TGCAGTGCTAGAGGGGGACTATACCAAGAGACCCAGTACTTC. Protein sequence: CSARGGLYQETQYF. The chain is built from TRBV20-1 and TRBJ2-5; the match to TRBD2 covers 7 bases. After removal of 1 base from V and 0 bases from J, the junction contained 2 bases not matched to a gene. The CDR3 is made up of 14 amino acids. CDR1 and CDR2 (germline): DFQATT, SNEGSKA (reference sequence).

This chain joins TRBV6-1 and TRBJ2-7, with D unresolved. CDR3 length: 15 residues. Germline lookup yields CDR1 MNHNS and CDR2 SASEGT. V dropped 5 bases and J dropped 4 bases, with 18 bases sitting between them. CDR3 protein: CASSPSTRRVYEQYF. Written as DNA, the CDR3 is TGTGCCAGCAGTCCCTCTACCAGACGCGTTTACGAGCAGTACTTC.

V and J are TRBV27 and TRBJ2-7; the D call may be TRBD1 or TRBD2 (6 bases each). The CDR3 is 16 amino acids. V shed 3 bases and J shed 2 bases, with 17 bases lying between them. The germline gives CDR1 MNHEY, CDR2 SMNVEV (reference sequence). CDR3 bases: TGTGCCAGCAGTTTGGGGGGCTCGGGACGTGCCTACGAGCAGTACTTC. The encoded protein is CASSLGGSGRAYEQYF.

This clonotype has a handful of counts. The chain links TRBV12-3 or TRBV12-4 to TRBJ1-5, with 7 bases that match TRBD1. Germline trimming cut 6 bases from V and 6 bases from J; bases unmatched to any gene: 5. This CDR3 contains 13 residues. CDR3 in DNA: TGTGCCAGCAGCCGACAGGGCCCTCAGCCCCAGCATTTT. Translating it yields CASSRQGPQPQHF.

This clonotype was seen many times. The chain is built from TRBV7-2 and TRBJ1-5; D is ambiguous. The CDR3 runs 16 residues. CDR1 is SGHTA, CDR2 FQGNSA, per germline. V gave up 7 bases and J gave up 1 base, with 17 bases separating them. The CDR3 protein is CASTPGNSLSNQPQHF. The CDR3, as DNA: TGTGCCAGCACCCCCGGGAATTCTTTAAGCAATCAGCCCCAGCATTTT.

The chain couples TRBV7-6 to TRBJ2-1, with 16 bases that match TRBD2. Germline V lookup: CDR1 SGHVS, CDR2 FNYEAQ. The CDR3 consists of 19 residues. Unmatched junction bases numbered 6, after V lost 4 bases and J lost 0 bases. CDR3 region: CASSSMGLAGGSSYNEQFF. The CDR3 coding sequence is TGTGCCAGCAGCTCTATGGGACTAGCGGGGGGGAGCTCCTACAATGAGCAGTTCTTC.

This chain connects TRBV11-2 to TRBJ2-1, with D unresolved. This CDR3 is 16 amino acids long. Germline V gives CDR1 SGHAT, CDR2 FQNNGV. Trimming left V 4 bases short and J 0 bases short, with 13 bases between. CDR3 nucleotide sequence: TGTGCCAGCAGCTCCCTTAAGGGTCCCTCCTACAATGAGCAGTTCTTC. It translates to CASSSLKGPSYNEQFF.

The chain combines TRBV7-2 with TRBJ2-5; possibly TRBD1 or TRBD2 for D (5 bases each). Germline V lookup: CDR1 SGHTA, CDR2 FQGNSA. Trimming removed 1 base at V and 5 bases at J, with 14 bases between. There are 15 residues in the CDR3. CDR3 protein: CASSLEVQGGETQYF. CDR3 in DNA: TGTGCCAGCAGCTTAGAGGTCCAGGGCGGGGAGACCCAGTACTTC.

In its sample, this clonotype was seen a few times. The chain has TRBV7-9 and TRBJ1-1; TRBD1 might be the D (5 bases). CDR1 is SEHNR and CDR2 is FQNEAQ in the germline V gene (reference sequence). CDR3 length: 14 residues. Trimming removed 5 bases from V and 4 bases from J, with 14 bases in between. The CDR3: CASSPRGRGTEAFF. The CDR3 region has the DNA TGTGCCAGCAGCCCGAGGGGACGGGGCACTGAAGCTTTCTTT.